Each of the 22 T cell receptor beta chains below was sequenced from the same sample in a study of cytomegalovirus exposure and HLA in healthy donors listed by TCRdb under 2017. Library generation was performed with the immunoSEQ multiplex PCR assay. The multiplex PCR relied on a mix of 60 forward primers for TCR Vbeta segments and 13 reverse primers for TCR Jbeta segments. Drawn from immuneACCESS, this table holds only the in-frame rearrangements with V and J called that TCRdb kept. Clones are partly lost; checked studies trace under half to an unresolved V gene and leave the rest unexplained. Here the sample has roughly 180,000 clones; roughly 78% occur a single time. The ten largest clones capture about 13% of the sample. Material for sequencing was PBMCs. The receptors derive from a woman aged 45-65 years in good health and CMV-seropositive.

This chain joins TRBV10-3 and TRBJ1-5, with D tentatively TRBD1 (6 bases). The V gene lost 6 bases and the J gene lost 2 bases, with 11 bases spanning the gap. There are 14 residues in the CDR3. Germline V CDR1 and CDR2: ENHRY, SYGVKD. The CDR3 sequence is CAIRSGDGNQPQHF. The CDR3 nucleotides are TGTGCCATCAGATCAGGGGATGGCAATCAGCCCCAGCATTTT.

The chain carries TRBV13 and TRBJ1-1, with 7 bases identical to TRBD1. In germline, CDR1 is PRHDT, CDR2 FYEKMQ (reference sequence). This CDR3 is built from 13 residues. V dropped 8 bases and J dropped 7; count of bases not matched to a gene: 10. CDR3 nucleotides: TGTGCCAGCTACCGACAGGGAGGAGGTGAAGCTTTCTTT. Translating gives CASYRQGGGEAFF.

The chain is built from TRBV6-5 and TRBJ1-1; 7 bases map to TRBD1. The CDR3 runs 12 residues. Germline CDR1 is MNHEY and CDR2 is SVGAGI. The trim removed 8 bases at V and 8 bases at J, leaving 8 bases unmatched. The CDR3, as DNA: TGTGCCAGCCTAAACGACAGGGCCGAAGCTTTCTTT. Its translation: CASLNDRAEAFF.

This sequence joins TRBV30 and TRBJ2-1; 11 bases are a match to TRBD1. The CDR3 is 14 amino acids. V lost 4 bases and J lost 6; bases outside the gene matches: 5. Germline values: CDR1 GTSNPN, CDR2 SVGIG (reference sequence). The CDR3, as DNA: TGTGCCTGGATTACCGGGACAGGGGGCAATGAGCAGTTCTTC. It translates to CAWITGTGGNEQFF.

The rearrangement joins TRBV29-1 to TRBJ2-5; 8 bases map to TRBD2. V lost 6 bases and J lost 2; bases outside the gene matches: 11. CDR3 size: 15 residues. The germline V gene has CDR1 SQVTM and CDR2 ANQGSEA. DNA for the CDR3: TGCAGCGTCGATCGGGGGGGTCGGCTACAAGAGACCCAGTACTTC. Translating it yields CSVDRGGRLQETQYF.

V and J are TRBV11-3 and TRBJ2-1; 7 nucleotides align to TRBD1. CDR3 length equals 16 residues. After removal of 5 bases from V and 2 bases from J, the junction contained 9 bases not matched to a gene. From germline, CDR1 is SGHNT and CDR2 YENEEA. As DNA, the CDR3 is TGTGCCAGCAGCGCCCACAGGACAGGTGCCTACAATGAGCAGTTCTTC. It is translated as CASSAHRTGAYNEQFF.

This chain links TRBV6-5 with TRBJ1-2; perhaps TRBD1 as D (6 bases). The CDR3 is 13 residues long. V was shortened by 0 bases and J by 9 bases, with 11 bases between the two germline ends. Germline CDR1 reads MNHEY; CDR2 reads SVGAGI. Written as DNA, the CDR3 is TGTGCCAGCAGTTACTCTAGGGGGGGTAGCTACACCTTC. This sequence encodes CASSYSRGGSYTF.

Regarding this clone: Other DNA sequences in the sample encode the same CDR3. The chain has TRBV5-1 and TRBJ2-3; 8 nucleotides line up with TRBD1. CDR3 length equals 13 residues. V lost 3 bases, J lost 4 bases, and 1 base stayed unmatched. Germline V gene data show CDR1 as SGHRS and CDR2 as YFSETQ. The CDR3 bases are TGCGCCAGCAGCTCGACAGGGGCAGATACGCAGTATTTT. This codes for CASSSTGADTQYF.

The gene calls are TRBV4-2 and TRBJ2-3; 12 positions agree with TRBD2. Germline lookup yields CDR1 LGHNA and CDR2 YNFKEQ. The V segment lost 5 bases and the J segment 1 base; nucleotides outside the gene matches: 7. The CDR3 consists of 17 residues. CDR3 protein: CASSTQLAGGGTDTQYF. Here the CDR3 DNA reads TGTGCCAGCAGCACCCAACTAGCGGGGGGAGGCACAGATACGCAGTATTTT.

With regard to this clone: At one of its ends the junction is not consistent with the germline gene, which may arise from a read error. The CDR3 DNA sequence: TGTTCCAGCAGCAATAGCGGGGGGGCAGATACGCAGTATTTT. Its protein is CSSSNSGGADTQYF. The chain recombines TRBV7-9 with TRBJ2-3; TRBD2 matches 11 bases. CDR3 size: 14 residues. CDR1 is SEHNR, CDR2 FQNEAQ, per germline (reference sequence).

The rearrangement joins TRBV6-1 to TRBJ1-5; D gene uncertain. V lost 2 bases, J lost 1 base, and 12 bases lay in between. CDR1 and CDR2 (germline): MNHNS, SASEGT. The CDR3 runs to 16 residues. The CDR3 nucleotides read TGTGCCAGCAGTGAAAACTGGCTAGACAGCAATCAGCCCCAGCATTTT. Amino acid sequence: CASSENWLDSNQPQHF.

About this clone: The DNA is left out, because the CDR3 cannot be placed on it with certainty; the CDR3 is given as TCRdb lists it. This sequence joins TRBV29-1 and TRBJ1-2; no check of the table's D call, TRBD1, against the DNA was made. Germline-derived CDR1 and CDR2 are SQVTM and ANQGSEA. From its first to its last residue, the CDR3 has 21 amino acids. The CDR3 spells CLQGPWIGNWLHLRLGIGYTF.

V gene TRBV18 combines with J gene TRBJ2-3; perhaps TRBD2 as D (5 bases). V was trimmed by 4 bases and J by 3 bases, leaving 5 bases between them. The V gene's germline CDR1 is KGHSH and CDR2 LQKENI. The CDR3 has 12 residues. The CDR3 DNA is TGTGCCAGCTCACAGCGGACAGATACGCAGTATTTT. Its translation is CASSQRTDTQYF.

The chain combines TRBV9 with TRBJ2-5; a weak D match, TRBD1 (6 bases). Trimming removed 0 bases from V and 2 bases from J, with 11 bases in between. The V gene's germline CDR1 is SGDLS and CDR2 YYNGEE. The CDR3 is made up of 15 amino acids. The CDR3 DNA follows: TGTGCCAGCAGCGTAGGTGTAAGGGGGCAAGAGACCCAGTACTTC. Amino acids: CASSVGVRGQETQYF.

Of note for this clone: Other DNA sequences within the sample encode an identical CDR3. The chain employs TRBV5-1 and TRBJ2-3; 13 nucleotides line up with TRBD2. This CDR3 is built from 16 residues. CDR1 and CDR2 (germline): SGHRS, YFSETQ. J lost 1 base, V lost 4 bases, and 3 bases had no gene match. This chain's CDR3 is CASSLGTSGGTDTQYF. DNA for the CDR3: TGCGCCAGCAGCCTAGGGACTAGCGGGGGCACAGATACGCAGTATTTT. The whole variable domain, remainder taken from reference TRBV5-1 and TRBJ2-3, is KAGVTQTPRYLIKTRGQQVTLSCSPISGHRSVSWYQQTPGQGLQFLFEYFSETQRNKGNFPGRFSGRQFSNSRSEMNVSTLELGDSALYLCASSLGTSGGTDTQYFGPGTRLTVL.

The chain couples TRBV5-8 to TRBJ2-5; 13 bases are shared with TRBD2. The ends lost 0 bases at V and 2 bases at J; junction bases unmatched: 1. CDR3 length: 16 amino acids. CDR1 SGHTS and CDR2 YDEGEE come from the germline V gene. The CDR3 here is CASSLGLAGGQETQYF. The CDR3 DNA is TGTGCCAGCAGCTTGGGACTAGCGGGGGGTCAAGAGACCCAGTACTTC.

V is TRBV9 and J is TRBJ2-5; 11 bases match TRBD2. The CDR3 is 16 amino acids. The ends lost 5 bases at V and 5 bases at J; junction bases unmatched: 11. The V gene's germline CDR1 is SGDLS and CDR2 YYNGEE. DNA for the CDR3: TGTGCCAGCAGTGAGGGGCTAGCGGGGGGCCGGGAGACCCAGTACTTC. Protein product: CASSEGLAGGRETQYF.

This clone has just a few counts. The CDR3 spells CASSEQRGRLNESGANVLTF. The CDR3, as DNA: TGTGCCAGCAGTGAACAGAGGGGGCGCCTAAATGAATCTGGGGCCAACGTCCTGACTTTC. The chain is built from TRBV6-1 and TRBJ2-6, with 7 positions matching TRBD1. This CDR3 comprises 20 residues. CDR1 and CDR2 (germline): MNHNS, SASEGT. Losses at the gene ends were 2 bases for V and 1 base for J; bases not matched to a gene: 14.

The chain carries TRBV2 and TRBJ1-1; tentatively, D is TRBD1 (5 bases). Deletions cut 8 bases from V and 1 base from J, with 8 bases between. Germline lookup yields CDR1 SNHLY and CDR2 FYNNEI. This CDR3 region has 12 residues. The CDR3 DNA is TGTGCCAGCCTCACAGGGAACACTGAAGCTTTCTTT. It is translated as CASLTGNTEAFF. Based on the CDR3 plus reference TRBV2 and TRBJ1-1, the full variable domain is EPEVTQTPSHQVTQMGQEVILRCVPISNHLYFYWYRQILGQKVEFLVSFYNNEISEKSEIFDDQFSVERPDGSNFTLKIRSTKLEDSAMYFCASLTGNTEAFFGQGTRLTVV.

The CDR3 reads CASRDPGQTYTF. The CDR3, as DNA: TGTGCCAGCAGAGACCCCGGACAGACCTACACCTTC. This sequence joins TRBV6-1 and TRBJ1-2; D is possibly TRBD1 (6 bases). Germline V CDR1 and CDR2: MNHNS, SASEGT. Trimming stripped 6 bases from V and 10 bases from J, with 15 bases between. The CDR3 extends over 12 amino acids.

CDR3 nucleotides: TGTGCCAGCAGCGTAGGGCACCAAGAGACCCAGTACTTC. Translation gives CASSVGHQETQYF. The genes are TRBV9 and TRBJ2-5, with no clear D. Germline V gene lookup returns CDR1 SGDLS and CDR2 YYNGEE. This CDR3 is built from 13 residues. V was trimmed by 0 bases and J by 0 bases, leaving 3 bases between them.

The chain has TRBV7-9 and TRBJ2-1; tentative D call: TRBD2 (5 bases). The CDR3 has 14 residues. CDR1 and CDR2 from the germline V gene are SEHNR and FQNEAQ (reference sequence). The V gene lost 7 bases and the J gene lost 7 bases, with 17 bases spanning the gap. The CDR3 here is CASTPPAGENEQFF. CDR3 nucleotide sequence: TGTGCCAGCACCCCCCCGGCGGGCGAAAATGAGCAGTTCTTC.